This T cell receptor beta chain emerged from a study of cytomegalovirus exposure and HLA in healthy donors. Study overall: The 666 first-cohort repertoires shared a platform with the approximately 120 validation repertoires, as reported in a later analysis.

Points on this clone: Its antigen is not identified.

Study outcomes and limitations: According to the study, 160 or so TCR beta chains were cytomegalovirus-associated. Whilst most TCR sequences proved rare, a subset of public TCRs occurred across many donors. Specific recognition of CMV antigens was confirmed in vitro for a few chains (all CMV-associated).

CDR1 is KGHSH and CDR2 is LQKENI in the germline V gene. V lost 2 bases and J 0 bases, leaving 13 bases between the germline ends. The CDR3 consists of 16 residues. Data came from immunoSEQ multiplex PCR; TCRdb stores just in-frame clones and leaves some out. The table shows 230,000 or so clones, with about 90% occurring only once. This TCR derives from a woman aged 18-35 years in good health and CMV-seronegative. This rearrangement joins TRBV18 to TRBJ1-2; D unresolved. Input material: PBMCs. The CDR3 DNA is TGTGCCAGCTCACCAGAGATGGTTACGTCTAACTATGGCTACACCTTC. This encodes CASSPEMVTSNYGYTF.